The sequence of this T cell receptor (beta chain) was determined in a study of cytomegalovirus exposure and HLA in healthy donors. General study findings and limits: A later analysis associated 15,000 or so TCR beta sequences with HLA alleles at a 0.05 false discovery rate.

On this clone itself: Its target is unknown.

The CDR3 loop spans 17 amino acids. Germline CDR1 and CDR2: SGHNT and YYREEE (reference sequence). Trimming removed 1 base from V and 3 bases from J; junction bases left unmatched: 9. PCR employed 60 Vbeta and 13 Jbeta primers. This table comes from immunoSEQ multiplex PCR, and its TCRdb copy is limited to in-frame clones, with some not included. The sample has about 140,000 clones, about 80% seen once; the top ten hold about 1.4%. J is TRBJ2-3 and V is TRBV5-4; 9 nucleotides match TRBD2. This clonotype was obtained from a man aged 30 to 39 in good health and CMV-seropositive. Sequencing was carried out using PBMCs. The CDR3 coding sequence is TGTGCCAGCAGCTTGCGGACGGGACTAGCCTCTACAGATACGCAGTATTTT. This translates into CASSLRTGLASTDTQYF.